The rows below give T cell receptor beta chains drawn from one sample of a study of blood T cell repertoires in COVID-19. The table came from immunoSEQ multiplex PCR; TCRdb's copy has only in-frame clones and leaves some out. This table has a few hundred thousand clones, 86% appearing once. The sample consisted of PBMCs or T cells enriched from blood (not recorded which). Receptors were obtained from a woman under 30 who had recovered from COVID-19. CDR3s include the opening cysteine and the closing phenylalanine or tryptophan.

>TRBJ2-1|TRBV3-1/TRBV3-2|15
CASSQGGRSYNEQFF
>TRBJ1-4|TRBV28|14
CASSLADLNEKLFF
>TRBJ1-1|TRBV12-3/TRBV12-4|13
CASSLSVNTEAFF
>TRBJ1-2|TRBV5-4|16
CASSPLQFSGEGGYTF
>TRBJ1-1|TRBV29-1|13
CSVARGENTEAFF
>TRBJ1-2|TRBV4-1|13
CASSQVGNYGYTF
>TRBJ2-5|TRBV5-1|13
CASRQPGGETQYF
>TRBJ1-3|TRBV28|14
CASSSYHSGNTIYF
>TRBJ1-3|TRBV10-1|13
CASSDHLGNTIYF
>TRBJ1-2|TRBV4-1|16
CASSQRERGRRYGYTF
>TRBJ1-2|TRBV10-2|13
CASSSGGNYGYTF
>TRBJ1-5|TRBV30|13
CACQGNSNQPQHF
>TRBJ2-1|TRBV9|16
CASGHRQYSHPKEQFF
>TRBJ2-3|TRBV25-1|12
CASSESPRAQYF
>TRBJ2-1|TRBV2|16
CASSEPGGLAKPEQFF
>TRBJ2-3|TRBV4-1|18
CASSQDGTSGFSTDTQYF
>TRBJ1-1|TRBV28|17
CASSLLSSVWGGTEAFF
>TRBJ1-2|TRBV5-4|13
CASSQRVAYGYTF
>TRBJ2-7|TRBV6-5|14
CASRGGRGSYEQYF